This T cell receptor beta chain was identified during a study of cytomegalovirus exposure and HLA in healthy donors. About the study: There were roughly 110 million unique TCR beta sequences, drawn from approximately 180 million T cells, in an earlier analysis. Clustering assigned about four fifths of the approximately 400 genotyped donors to the Caucasian-associated ancestry cluster.

Primers: 60 Vbeta forward and 13 Jbeta reverse. TCRdb keeps only in-frame clones here, not all; method: immunoSEQ multiplex PCR. The sample holds about 84,000 clones, 80% to 90% seen once. Regarding the study as a whole: As a later analysis revealed, the rate of TCR association differed by HLA locus, with DRB1 most and HLA-C fewest.

As to this clone: Its matching antigen is unknown.

At the time of sampling, donors were nominally healthy, though unrecorded immune exposures were likely. This clonotype originated in a man between 18 and 35 years old in good health and CMV-seronegative. Specimen: PBMCs.

CDR3 sequence (DNA): TGCGCCAGCGTCCCTTCTCTCAACTATGGCTACACCTTC. Its translation is CASVPSLNYGYTF. V and J are TRBV10-2 and TRBJ1-2, with D hard to call. This CDR3 has 13 residues. CDR1 is WSHSY and CDR2 is SAAADI in the germline V gene. Trimming removed 8 bases at V and 2 bases at J, with 12 bases between.